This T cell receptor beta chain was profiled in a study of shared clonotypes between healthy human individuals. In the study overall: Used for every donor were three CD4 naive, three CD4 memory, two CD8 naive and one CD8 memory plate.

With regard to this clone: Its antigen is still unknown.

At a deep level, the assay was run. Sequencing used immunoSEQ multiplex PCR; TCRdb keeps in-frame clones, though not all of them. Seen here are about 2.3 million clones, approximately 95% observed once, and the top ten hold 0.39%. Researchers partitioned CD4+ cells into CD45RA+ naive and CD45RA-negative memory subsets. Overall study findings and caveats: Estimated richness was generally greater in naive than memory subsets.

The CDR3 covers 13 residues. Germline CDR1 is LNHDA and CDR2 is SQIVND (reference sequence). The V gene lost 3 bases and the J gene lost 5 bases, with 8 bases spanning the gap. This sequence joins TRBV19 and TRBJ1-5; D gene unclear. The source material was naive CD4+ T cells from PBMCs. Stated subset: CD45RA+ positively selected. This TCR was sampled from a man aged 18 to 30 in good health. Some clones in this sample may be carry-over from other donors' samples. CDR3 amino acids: CASSMDRDQPQHF. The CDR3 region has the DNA TGTGCCAGTAGTATGGATCGGGATCAGCCCCAGCATTTT. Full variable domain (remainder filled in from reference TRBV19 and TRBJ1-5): DGGITQSPKYLFRKEGQNVTLSCEQNLNHDAMYWYRQDPGQGLRLIYYSQIVNDFQKGDIAEGYSVSREKKESFPLTVTSAQKNPTAFYLCASSMDRDQPQHFGDGTRLSIL.